Listed below are T cell receptor beta chains from one sample, sequenced in a study of T cell clonotyping in hematopoietic cell transplantation. Assay: immunoSEQ multiplex PCR; the TCRdb copy retains only in-frame clones and omits some. The table includes 70,000 or so clones, 94% detected once. Sequenced input: peripheral blood mononuclear cells. Receptor source: a man in his fifties or sixties in good health. Some clones in this sample may be carry-over from other donors' samples. Both conserved end residues are part of each CDR3. Each record gives: J gene, V gene, CDR3 protein.

>TRBJ1-1|TRBV10-2
CASRTSGQRNTEAFF
>TRBJ1-5|TRBV28
CASSWGQLSNQPQHF
>TRBJ1-3|TRBV29-1
CSVDSGEVPGNTIYF
>TRBJ2-2|TRBV2
CASALGLAGHGELFF
>TRBJ1-6|TRBV7-9
CASSFGSGDNSPLHF
>TRBJ1-1|TRBV9
CASTQGVSTEAFF
>TRBJ1-2|TRBV20-1
CSARVTYGYTF
>TRBJ2-4|TRBV29-1
CSVSDGKNIQYF
>TRBJ2-1|TRBV19
CASKRGLPPTEQFF
>TRBJ2-7|TRBV7-6
CASSSRTSGTGYEQYF
>TRBJ2-7|TRBV7-6
CASSLRMTGSYEQYF
>TRBJ1-2|TRBV4-1
CASSQFDRGNYGYTF
>TRBJ1-6|TRBV2
CASKTETLNSPLHF
>TRBJ1-2|TRBV21-1
CASSKGGRENYGYTF
>TRBJ1-2|TRBV29-1
CSVLEAGYGYTF